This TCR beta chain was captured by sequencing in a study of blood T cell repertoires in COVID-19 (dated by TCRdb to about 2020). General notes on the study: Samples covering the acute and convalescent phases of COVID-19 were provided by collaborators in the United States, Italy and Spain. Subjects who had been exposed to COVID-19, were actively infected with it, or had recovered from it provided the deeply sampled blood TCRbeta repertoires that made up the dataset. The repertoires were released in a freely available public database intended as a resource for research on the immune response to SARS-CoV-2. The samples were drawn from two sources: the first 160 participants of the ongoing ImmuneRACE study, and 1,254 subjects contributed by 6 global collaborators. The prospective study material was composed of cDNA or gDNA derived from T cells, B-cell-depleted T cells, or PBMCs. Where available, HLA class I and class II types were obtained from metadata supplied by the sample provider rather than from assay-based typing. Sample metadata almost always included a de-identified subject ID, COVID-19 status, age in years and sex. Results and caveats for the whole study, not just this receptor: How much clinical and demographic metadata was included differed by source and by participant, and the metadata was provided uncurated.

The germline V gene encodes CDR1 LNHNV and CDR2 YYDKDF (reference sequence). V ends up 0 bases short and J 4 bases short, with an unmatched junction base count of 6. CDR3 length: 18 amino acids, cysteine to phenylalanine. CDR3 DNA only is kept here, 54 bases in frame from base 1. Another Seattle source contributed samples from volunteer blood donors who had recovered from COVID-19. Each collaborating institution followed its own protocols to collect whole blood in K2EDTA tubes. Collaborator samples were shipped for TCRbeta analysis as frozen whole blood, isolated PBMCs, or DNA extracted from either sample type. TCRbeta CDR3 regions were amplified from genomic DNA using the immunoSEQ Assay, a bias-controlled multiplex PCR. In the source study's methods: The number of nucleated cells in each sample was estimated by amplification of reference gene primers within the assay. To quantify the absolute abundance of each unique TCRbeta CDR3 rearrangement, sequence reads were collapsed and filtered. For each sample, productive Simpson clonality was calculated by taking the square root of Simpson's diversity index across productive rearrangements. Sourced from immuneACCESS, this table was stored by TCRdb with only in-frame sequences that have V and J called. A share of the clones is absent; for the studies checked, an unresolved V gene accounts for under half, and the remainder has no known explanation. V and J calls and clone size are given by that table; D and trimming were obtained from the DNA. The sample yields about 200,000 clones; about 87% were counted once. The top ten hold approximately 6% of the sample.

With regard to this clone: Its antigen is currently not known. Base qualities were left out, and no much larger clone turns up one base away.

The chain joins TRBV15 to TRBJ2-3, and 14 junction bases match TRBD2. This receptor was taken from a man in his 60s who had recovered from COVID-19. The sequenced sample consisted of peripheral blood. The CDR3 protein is CATSRDSGTSGSADTQYF. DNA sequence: TGTGCCACCAGCAGAGATTCGGGGACTAGCGGGAGCGCAGATACGCAGTATTTT. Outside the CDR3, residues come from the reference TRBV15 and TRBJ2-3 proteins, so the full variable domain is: DAMVIQNPRYQVTQFGKPVTLSCSQTLNHNVMYWYQQKSSQAPKLLFHYYDKDFNNEADTPDNFQSRRPNTSFCFLDIRSPGLGDTAMYLCATSRDSGTSGSADTQYFGPGTRLTVL.